Listed here are 18 T cell receptor beta chains from one sample, sequenced in a study of blood T cells in healthy people across ages. A sample-barcoded 5' primer and a J-beta primer mix were used in a second PCR of roughly 7 to 11 cycles. TCRdb called the 5' RACE reads again in MiXCR, with one record for every CDR3 protein. The sample contains roughly 500,000 distinct CDR3 sequences, around 24% of which appear only once. This same sample was also part of a study on T cells of mothers and their children.

Material for sequencing was blood. The receptor set was obtained from a boy between 5 and 17 years old in good health.

This clonotype has just a few counts. The V and J genes are TRBV4-3 and TRBJ2-5; 13 bases match TRBD2. CDR1 and CDR2 from the germline V gene are LGHNA and YSLEER. V gave up 1 base and J gave up 11 bases; unmatched junction bases: 7. The CDR3 has 15 residues. The CDR3, as DNA: TGCGCCAGCAGCCAAGGACTAGCGGGAGGTGGTGAGCAGTACTTC. Amino acids: CASSQGLAGGGEQYF.

V is TRBV4-1 and J is TRBJ1-1, with D hard to call. Germline assignment: CDR1 MGHRA and CDR2 YSYEKL. The V gene lost 3 bases and the J gene lost 3 bases, with 14 bases spanning the gap. The CDR3 is 15 amino acids. CDR3 residues: CASSHPRGIDTEAFF. DNA for the CDR3: TGCGCCAGCAGCCATCCTCGAGGGATTGACACTGAAGCTTTCTTT.

In regard to this clonotype: At one boundary the junction diverges from the germline segment, which might be a read error. This chain uses TRBV10-3 with TRBJ2-7; 9 bases map to TRBD2. This CDR3 has 15 amino acids. Germline V CDR1 and CDR2: ENHRY, SYGVKD. In nucleotides, the CDR3 is TGTGCCATCAGTGAGTCGGGACTAGCCTACAATGAGCAGCTCTTC. The encoded protein is CAISESGLAYNEQLF.

The chain is built from TRBV21-1 and TRBJ2-1; the D call in the table, TRBD2, was not verified against the DNA. TRBV21-1 is a pseudogene segment. The length of the CDR3 is 17 residues. As DNA, the CDR3 is TGTGCCAGCATAGCCAGCTCTATCGGACTAGCGATCTACGAGCAGTTCTTC. Amino acid sequence: CASIASSIGLAIYEQFF.

J is TRBJ2-3 and V is TRBV20-1; possibly TRBD2 for D (6 bases). V lost 0 bases to trimming and J lost 1 base, with 14 bases between them. CDR3 length: 16 residues. Germline V lookup: CDR1 DFQATT, CDR2 SNEGSKA (reference sequence). CDR3 amino acids: CSARDRDSFGTDTQYF. The CDR3 nucleotides read TGCAGTGCTAGAGACAGGGACTCCTTCGGCACAGATACGCAGTATTTT.

V is TRBV7-9 and J is TRBJ1-4, with 8 bases lining up with TRBD1. The V and J ends lost 3 bases and 5 bases, in that order; junction bases with no gene match: 11. Germline V gene data show CDR1 as SEHNR and CDR2 as FQNEAQ (reference sequence). This CDR3 has 17 residues. CDR3 residues: CASSFRLQGAVNEKLFF. The CDR3 DNA reads TGTGCCAGCAGCTTCCGACTTCAGGGGGCTGTCAATGAAAAACTGTTTTTT.

This clonotype was observed a few times. This rearrangement joins TRBV5-5 to TRBJ1-1; TRBD1 might be the D (5 bases). This CDR3 comprises 14 residues. V was shortened by 0 bases and J by 7 bases, with 13 bases between the two germline ends. Germline V lookup: CDR1 SGHKS, CDR2 YYEKEE (reference sequence). This chain's CDR3 is CASSLGQGGYEAFF. The CDR3, as DNA: TGTGCCAGCAGCTTGGGGCAGGGAGGATATGAAGCTTTCTTT.

J is TRBJ2-6 and V is TRBV2, with D hard to call. Trimming shortened V by 7 bases and J by 0 bases, and 13 bases separated the two germline ends. Germline V gives CDR1 SNHLY, CDR2 FYNNEI. The CDR3 is 16 residues long. The CDR3 coding sequence is TGTGCCAGCACGTCCCAGCTAAGCTCTGGGGCCAACGTCCTGACTTTC. Amino acids: CASTSQLSSGANVLTF.

In its sample, this clonotype was seen a few times. The chain couples TRBV29-1 to TRBJ2-7, with D possibly TRBD2 on 6 matching bases. V lost 6 bases to trimming and J lost 9 bases, with 15 bases between them. This CDR3 has 11 residues. Germline V gene lookup returns CDR1 SQVTM and CDR2 ANQGSEA. This CDR3 is CSVEGLFGQYF. Here the CDR3 DNA reads TGCAGCGTCGAGGGACTCTTCGGGCAGTACTTC.

The gene calls are TRBV7-2 and TRBJ2-6; the D gene is possibly TRBD2 (5 bases). Germline V gives CDR1 SGHTA, CDR2 FQGNSA. Trimming cost V 5 bases and J 2 bases, with 10 bases left between them. The CDR3 loop spans 15 amino acids. The CDR3 bases are TGTGCCAGCAGCCCCGGAGGCACTGGGGCCAACGTCCTGACTTTC. Protein: CASSPGGTGANVLTF.

The chain joins TRBV6-6 to TRBJ1-5; tentatively, D is TRBD1 (5 bases). V lost 2 bases to trimming and J lost 0 bases, with 11 bases between them. The CDR3 runs to 16 residues. Germline V gene sequence: CDR1 MNHNY, CDR2 SVGAGI (reference sequence). CDR3 nucleotide sequence: TGTGCCAGCAGTTACGGCAGGGTTTATAGCAATCAGCCCCAGCATTTT. Its translation: CASSYGRVYSNQPQHF.

This clonotype has only a few counts. The rearrangement links TRBV10-3 to TRBJ2-3; D unresolved. CDR3 size: 14 residues. V was trimmed by 4 bases and J by 4 bases, leaving 12 bases between them. Germline CDR1 ENHRY, CDR2 SYGVKD. In DNA, the CDR3 is TGTGCCATCAGTGTAGGGATAGATGCAGATACGCAGTATTTT. Protein product: CAISVGIDADTQYF.

CDR3 loop: CASSYGLGSRETQYF. CDR3 in DNA: TGTGCCAGCAGCTACGGCCTGGGGTCCAGGGAGACCCAGTACTTC. V usage is TRBV7-2 and J usage is TRBJ2-5, with D uncertain. This CDR3 is built from 15 residues. Trimming removed 4 bases at V and 5 bases at J, with 17 bases between. The germline CDR1 and CDR2 sequences are SGHTA and FQGNSA.

This chain joins TRBV6-2 or TRBV6-3 and TRBJ1-1; no definite D call. The germline CDR1 and CDR2 sequences are MNHEY and SVGEGT. The germline V and J ends were trimmed by 4 bases and 0 bases, with 9 bases remaining between them. The CDR3 contains 14 residues. The CDR3 DNA sequence: TGTGCCAGCAGTTTCTTTGGACTGAACACTGAAGCTTTCTTT. This encodes CASSFFGLNTEAFF.

The V and J genes are TRBV14 and TRBJ2-7; 8 positions match TRBD2. Germline assignment: CDR1 SGHDN and CDR2 FVKESK. The CDR3 covers 18 residues. J lost 3 bases, V lost 4 bases, and 17 bases had no gene match. For the CDR3, the DNA is TGTGCCAGCAGCCCCACACTCCTGGGACTAGTCTTCAGCTACGAGCAGTACTTC. The encoded protein is CASSPTLLGLVFSYEQYF.

The chain combines TRBV9 with TRBJ1-4, with 7 bases that match TRBD1. Germline V lookup: CDR1 SGDLS, CDR2 YYNGEE. This CDR3 spans 16 amino acids. V lost 4 bases to trimming and J lost 0 bases; unmatched junction nucleotides: 6. CDR3 in amino acids: CASSSGQVATNEKLFF. CDR3 DNA sequence: TGTGCCAGCAGCTCCGGACAGGTCGCAACTAATGAAAAACTGTTTTTT.

The chain has TRBV28 and TRBJ1-1; D not resolved. The CDR3 is 13 residues long. CDR1 is MDHEN, CDR2 SYDVKM, per germline. Trimming left V 3 bases short and J 3 bases short, with 8 bases between. The CDR3 spells CASSLLEHTEAFF. The CDR3 nucleotides are TGTGCCAGCAGTTTGTTGGAACACACTGAAGCTTTCTTT.

This clonotype was counted between two and nine times. The chain has TRBV6-2 or TRBV6-3 and TRBJ2-1, with TRBD2 identical over 8 bases. Germline V gene lookup returns CDR1 MNHEY and CDR2 SVGEGT. CDR3 length equals 15 residues. V trimming: 6 bases; J trimming: 4 bases; junction bases outside the gene matches: 8. The CDR3 here is CASSHRPSGYNEQFF. The CDR3 DNA reads TGTGCCAGCAGCCACCGACCTAGCGGGTACAATGAGCAGTTCTTC.